A selection of T cell receptor beta chains follows, all from one sample in a study of regulatory T cells in long-lasting Graves disease. TCRdb reprocessed the multiplex PCR reads via MiXCR and lists one record per CDR3 protein. This table holds 400,000 to 500,000 distinct CDR3 sequences, roughly 15% found once. The sample also formed part of further work on T cells in Graves' hyperthyroidism and ophthalmopathy.

Source: peripheral blood mononuclear cells (PBMCs), taken at new diagnosis, from a patient treated with antithyroid drugs. The source is a woman aged 18-30 years with Graves disease. Each CDR3 is given without its conserved first and last residue.

j_gene: TRBJ2-1
v_gene: TRBV7-2
CDR3aa: ASSLHRSGEQF

j_gene: TRBJ2-2
v_gene: TRBV11-3
CDR3aa: ASSLVPRTGELF

j_gene: TRBJ2-3
v_gene: TRBV7-2
CDR3aa: ASSPRWADTQY

j_gene: TRBJ1-6
v_gene: TRBV12-3/TRBV12-4
CDR3aa: ASSFPRGEGSYNSPLH

j_gene: TRBJ1-3
v_gene: TRBV7-6
CDR3aa: ASSPKDSYSGNTIY

j_gene: TRBJ2-7
v_gene: TRBV6-5
CDR3aa: ASSYSPGQNTYEQY

j_gene: TRBJ1-5
v_gene: TRBV20-1
CDR3aa: SARVRNEQPQH

j_gene: TRBJ2-3
v_gene: TRBV9
CDR3aa: ASSEGQAIDTQY

j_gene: TRBJ2-3
v_gene: TRBV9
CDR3aa: ASSPRGGTDTQY

j_gene: TRBJ2-7
v_gene: TRBV7-9
CDR3aa: ASSFRDTSYEQY

j_gene: TRBJ1-1
v_gene: TRBV5-1
CDR3aa: ASSLANLNTEAF

j_gene: TRBJ2-1
v_gene: TRBV5-1
CDR3aa: ASSLGLAVNNEQF

j_gene: TRBJ1-4
v_gene: TRBV29-1
CDR3aa: SATGRGNEKLF

j_gene: TRBJ2-1
v_gene: TRBV27
CDR3aa: ASREWTSGSFGEQF

j_gene: TRBJ2-3
v_gene: TRBV7-3
CDR3aa: ASSLGVGGSHDTQY

j_gene: TRBJ2-1
v_gene: TRBV7-9
CDR3aa: ASNTDWTASYNEQF

j_gene: TRBJ2-2
v_gene: TRBV7-2
CDR3aa: ASSMPGGSGELF

j_gene: TRBJ2-7
v_gene: TRBV27
CDR3aa: ASSDPHGGGRYEQY

j_gene: TRBJ1-1
v_gene: TRBV10-3
CDR3aa: AISKAGTNTEAF

j_gene: TRBJ1-2
v_gene: TRBV9
CDR3aa: ASSVEGRAGGYT

j_gene: TRBJ2-6
v_gene: TRBV29-1
CDR3aa: SVESGAGANVLT

j_gene: TRBJ2-7
v_gene: TRBV29-1
CDR3aa: SVSLGDYEQY

j_gene: TRBJ2-1
v_gene: TRBV7-2
CDR3aa: ASSLISPATGPRSEQF

j_gene: TRBJ1-6
v_gene: TRBV7-8
CDR3aa: ASSLVLGQNNSPLH

j_gene: TRBJ2-7
v_gene: TRBV18
CDR3aa: ASSPTERSSYEQY

j_gene: TRBJ2-7
v_gene: TRBV28
CDR3aa: ASSLEGSPYEQY

j_gene: TRBJ2-1
v_gene: TRBV28
CDR3aa: ASSLYGRGAGGLGNEQF

j_gene: TRBJ2-7
v_gene: TRBV4-1
CDR3aa: ASSQGYIREGAPYEQY

j_gene: TRBJ2-7
v_gene: TRBV28
CDR3aa: ASRGSSGSGYEQY

j_gene: TRBJ1-2
v_gene: TRBV6-1
CDR3aa: ASSDGSGYT

j_gene: TRBJ2-3
v_gene: TRBV2
CDR3aa: AIKTTRTVTDTQY

j_gene: TRBJ2-5
v_gene: TRBV20-1
CDR3aa: SASRPSGGTQY

j_gene: TRBJ2-2
v_gene: TRBV19
CDR3aa: ASSATGLGLFGTGELF

j_gene: TRBJ2-3
v_gene: TRBV6-1
CDR3aa: ASRLTGLTDTQY

j_gene: TRBJ1-5
v_gene: TRBV19
CDR3aa: ASSILPGGDQPQH

j_gene: TRBJ2-3
v_gene: TRBV6-1
CDR3aa: ASTQISTDTQY

j_gene: TRBJ1-6
v_gene: TRBV20-1
CDR3aa: SARQASSYNSPLH

j_gene: TRBJ2-4
v_gene: TRBV28
CDR3aa: ASSRDRFLAKNIQY

j_gene: TRBJ1-5
v_gene: TRBV20-1
CDR3aa: SASQRGGNSNQPQH

j_gene: TRBJ2-1
v_gene: TRBV4-3
CDR3aa: ASSQELVVDEQF

j_gene: TRBJ1-1
v_gene: TRBV20-1
CDR3aa: SARGQSGVNTVAF

j_gene: TRBJ1-4
v_gene: TRBV20-1
CDR3aa: SATGNEKLF

j_gene: TRBJ1-2
v_gene: TRBV9
CDR3aa: ASSDFDRAGYGYT

j_gene: TRBJ2-5
v_gene: TRBV5-1
CDR3aa: ASSPDGRGAKETQY

j_gene: TRBJ1-4
v_gene: TRBV18
CDR3aa: ASSLGQGRDEKLF

j_gene: TRBJ2-1
v_gene: TRBV12-3/TRBV12-4
CDR3aa: ASSRSDEQF

j_gene: TRBJ1-5
v_gene: TRBV5-1
CDR3aa: ASSPGQGFSNQPQH

j_gene: TRBJ1-1
v_gene: TRBV19
CDR3aa: ASSKGRVGTEAF

j_gene: TRBJ1-6
v_gene: TRBV6-5
CDR3aa: ASSWDSPSPLH

j_gene: TRBJ1-5
v_gene: TRBV7-9
CDR3aa: ASSLGGGGNQPQH

j_gene: TRBJ1-5
v_gene: TRBV2
CDR3aa: ASRDSGYSNQPQH

j_gene: TRBJ2-7
v_gene: TRBV11-2
CDR3aa: ASSLEGGISYEQY

j_gene: TRBJ2-3
v_gene: TRBV7-2
CDR3aa: AEDRDTDTQY

j_gene: TRBJ2-5
v_gene: TRBV7-2
CDR3aa: ASSSSGPAQETQY

j_gene: TRBJ2-4
v_gene: TRBV28
CDR3aa: ASSLFGLAGGTLAKNIQY